This T cell receptor (beta chain) derives from a study of tumor-infiltrating lymphocytes in primary liver carcinoma. Study details: The neoplasms were of stage T1-T3 N0M0, with dimensions of about 4.2 to 10 cm across.

Unsorted bulk tissue (about 20-32 mg) underwent RNA and DNA co-extraction. Patients were treatment-naive with chronic HBV infection. Samples were taken from five separate regions (per tumor). The CDR3 is 16 amino acids. In germline, CDR1 is GTSNPN, CDR2 SVGIG (reference sequence). The template, around 520 ng total RNA, yielded TCR beta cDNA made with a constant-region primer. Investigators got TCR beta libraries out of three nested multiplex PCR rounds, done with slightly modified ARM-PCR. Investigators reported that the first two PCR rounds, at about 11 cycles each, used TRBV1-TRBV30 forward primers with a C-beta reverse primer. MiXCR, run by TCRdb on the multiplex PCR reads, gives a single entry per CDR3 protein. Counted here are about 54,000 distinct CDR3 sequences, roughly 77% occurring once; the ten biggest clones make up less than 30%. As regards this clonotype: The junction departs from the called germline gene at one end, perhaps through a read error.

The specimen sequenced was liver tumor tissue from sampling region 2. Subset described: tumor region T2, inferior pole. The receptor comes from a man aged 35 to 55 with primary liver carcinoma and hepatitis B virus infection. This chain joins TRBV30 and TRBJ2-2, with D perhaps TRBD2 (6 bases). CDR3 in DNA: TGTGTCTGGAGCGCCTTTGGGGAGGACGACACCGGGGAGCTGTTTTTT. It encodes CVWSAFGEDDTGELFF. Supplemented by reference TRBV30 and TRBJ2-2, the full variable domain reads SQTIHQWPATLVQPVGSPLSLECTVEGTSNPNLYWYRQAAGRGLQLLFYSVGIGQISSEVPQNLSASRPQDRQFILSSKKLLLSDSGFYLCVWSAFGEDDTGELFFGEGSRLTVL.